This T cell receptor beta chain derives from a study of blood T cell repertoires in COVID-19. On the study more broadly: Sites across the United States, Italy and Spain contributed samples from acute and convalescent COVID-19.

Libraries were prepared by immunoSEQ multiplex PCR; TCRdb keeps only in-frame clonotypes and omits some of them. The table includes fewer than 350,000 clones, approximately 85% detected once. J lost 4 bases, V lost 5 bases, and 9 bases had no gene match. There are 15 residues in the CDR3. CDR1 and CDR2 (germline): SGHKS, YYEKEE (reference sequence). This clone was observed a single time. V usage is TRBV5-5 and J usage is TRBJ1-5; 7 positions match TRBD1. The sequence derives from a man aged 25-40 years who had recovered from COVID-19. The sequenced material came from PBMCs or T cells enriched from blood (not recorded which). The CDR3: CASRFDRVQNQPQHF. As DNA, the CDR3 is TGTGCCAGCAGGTTCGACAGGGTCCAAAATCAGCCCCAGCATTTT.